The 26 T cell receptor beta chains reported below all come from one sample, sequenced in a study of long-term antiretroviral therapy in people with HIV. Running of the v3.0 immunoSEQ assay took place at survey level. Measured with immunoSEQ multiplex PCR; TCRdb has only the in-frame clones, and not every one. The sample includes under 45,000 clones, nearly 95% seen only once; the top ten take over 3.5%. This specimen was unsorted PBMCs, taken about 5.1 years after starting antiretroviral therapy. The receptors shown here come from a woman aged 50 to 60 with HIV.

The J gene is TRBJ1-1, the V gene TRBV6-5; 7 bases line up with TRBD1. The CDR3 is made up of 15 amino acids. Trimming took 2 bases from V and 1 from J; bases not matched to a gene: 4. The germline V gene has CDR1 MNHEY and CDR2 SVGAGI. CDR3 in DNA: TGTGCCAGCAGTTACAGACAGGGTACGAACACTGAAGCTTTCTTT. This encodes CASSYRQGTNTEAFF.

V gene TRBV29-1 combines with J gene TRBJ2-3; 9 nucleotides align to TRBD1. In germline, CDR1 is SQVTM, CDR2 ANQGSEA. CDR3 size: 14 residues. J lost 0 bases, V lost 6 bases, and 4 bases had no gene match. For the CDR3, the DNA is TGCAGCGTCCTGGGGACAGGGAGCACAGATACGCAGTATTTT. Encoded protein: CSVLGTGSTDTQYF.

The CDR3 DNA is TGTGCCAGCAGCAGAAACAGGGATGGCTATGGCTACACCTTC. It specifies CASSRNRDGYGYTF. V usage is TRBV11-1 and J usage is TRBJ1-2; D possibly corresponds to TRBD1 (6 bases). Germline V gene sequence: CDR1 SGHAT, CDR2 FQDESV (reference sequence). The CDR3 runs to 14 residues. Trimming shortened V by 5 bases and J by 4 bases, and 14 bases separated the two germline ends.

The rearrangement uses TRBV18 and TRBJ1-6; D is ambiguous. This CDR3 has 14 residues. Trimming pared 5 bases from V and 9 bases from J, leaving 14 bases between. Germline V gene lookup returns CDR1 KGHSH and CDR2 LQKENI. This CDR3 reads CASSTAQLGSPLHF. In DNA, the CDR3 is TGTGCCAGCTCAACAGCGCAGCTCGGTTCACCCCTCCACTTT.

The chain combines TRBV5-4 with TRBJ2-7, with TRBD1 matching 8 bases. Unmatched junction bases numbered 10, after V lost 5 bases and J lost 3 bases. Germline CDR1 and CDR2: SGHNT and YYREEE (reference sequence). The CDR3 has 15 residues. CDR3 sequence: CASREAGTGNYEQYF. Written as DNA, the CDR3 is TGTGCCAGCAGGGAAGCCGGGACAGGCAACTACGAGCAGTACTTC.

The CDR3 is CASRGRSNTEAFF. The CDR3 nucleotides read TGTGCCAGCAGGGGACGGTCGAACACTGAAGCTTTCTTT. This chain uses TRBV6-5 with TRBJ1-1; the D gene is possibly TRBD1 (5 bases). V lost 6 bases to trimming and J lost 1 base, with 9 bases between them. Germline V gives CDR1 MNHEY, CDR2 SVGAGI. The CDR3 spans 13 residues.

This sequence joins TRBV5-6 and TRBJ2-1; D gene ambiguous. CDR1 is SGHDT and CDR2 is YYEEEE in the germline V gene. The CDR3 sequence is 16 residues long. Trimming pared 4 bases from V and 4 bases from J, leaving 18 bases between. CDR3: CASSLEIGKAYNEQFF. CDR3 DNA sequence: TGTGCCAGCAGCCTAGAGATTGGCAAGGCATACAATGAGCAGTTCTTC.

This chain joins TRBV5-1 and TRBJ1-5; maybe TRBD1 (5 bases). Germline values: CDR1 SGHRS, CDR2 YFSETQ. This CDR3 contains 15 residues. V was trimmed by 0 bases and J by 0 bases, leaving 7 bases between them. CDR3 sequence: CASSLEGHSNQPQHF. The CDR3 DNA reads as TGCGCCAGCAGCTTGGAGGGGCATAGCAATCAGCCCCAGCATTTT.

A note on this clone: Its ends do not fully match the called genes, so a read error is possible. The rearrangement joins TRBV7-7 to TRBJ2-5; no clear D. CDR3 length equals 17 residues. Germline V CDR1 and CDR2: SSHAT, FNYEAQ (reference sequence). The CDR3 spells CASSLDLAGVRKETQYF. For the CDR3, the DNA is TGTGCTAGCAGCTTAGACCTGGCAGGAGTCCGGAAAGAGACCCAGTACTTC.

V is TRBV18 and J is TRBJ2-7, with TRBD1 identical over 11 bases. V was clipped by 6 bases and J by 4 bases; unmatched bases: 5. Germline V gives CDR1 KGHSH, CDR2 LQKENI. This CDR3 comprises 14 residues. The CDR3 coding sequence is TGTGCCAGCTCTCGCGGACAGGGGGCGTACGAGCAGTACTTC. Protein sequence: CASSRGQGAYEQYF.

J is TRBJ2-3 and V is TRBV5-1, with no clear D. Germline CDR1 and CDR2: SGHRS and YFSETQ. The germline V and J ends were trimmed by 4 bases and 1 base, with 10 bases remaining between them. CDR3 size: 14 residues. The CDR3 sequence is CASSELVGTDTQYF. CDR3 sequence (DNA): TGCGCCAGCAGCGAACTCGTGGGCACAGATACGCAGTATTTT.

DNA for the CDR3: TGTGCCATCAGTGGGACCCAGGGGGTCGAGACCCAGTACTTC. This sequence encodes CAISGTQGVETQYF. The chain is built from TRBV10-3 and TRBJ2-5, with 7 bases aligning to TRBD1. CDR1 ENHRY and CDR2 SYGVKD come from the germline V gene. With V trimmed by 4 bases and J by 5 bases, 7 bases remained unmatched. The CDR3 covers 14 residues.

For the CDR3, the DNA is TGTGCCAGCAGCTTAGCAGGGTGGGAGGGAGCTTTCTTT. It encodes CASSLAGWEGAFF. The rearrangement joins TRBV7-8 to TRBJ1-1; the D is unclear. The ends were cut back, 0 bases at V and 10 bases at J, with 12 bases in the middle. Per the germline V gene, CDR1 is SGHVS and CDR2 is FQNEAQ. The CDR3 is 13 residues long.

This clone was detected once. The rearrangement uses TRBV7-6 and TRBJ2-1; 9 positions agree with TRBD2. CDR1 SGHVS and CDR2 FNYEAQ come from the germline V gene. V shed 2 bases and J 2 bases; nucleotides not matched to a gene: 4. This CDR3 is built from 16 residues. CDR3 coding DNA: TGTGCCAGCAGCTTAAGCGGGGGGTCGGCCTACAATGAGCAGTTCTTC. The encoded protein is CASSLSGGSAYNEQFF.

The rearrangement uses TRBV7-9 and TRBJ2-5; 8 bases map to TRBD1. The V gene's germline CDR1 is SEHNR and CDR2 FQNEAQ (reference sequence). The CDR3 has 15 residues. Trimming at V came to 5 bases and at J to 4 bases, leaving 9 bases not matched to a gene. CDR3 residues: CASSVRTGTTETQYF. The CDR3 DNA sequence: TGTGCCAGCAGCGTGCGGACAGGGACCACAGAGACCCAGTACTTC.

The chain is built from TRBV5-6 and TRBJ1-5; D unresolved. Looked up from germline, CDR1 is SGHDT and CDR2 is YYEEEE. Trimming left V 1 base short and J 5 bases short, with 13 bases between. The CDR3 is made up of 15 amino acids. CDR3 residues: CASSLHGGNHQPQHF. DNA of the CDR3: TGTGCCAGCAGCTTGCACGGCGGGAACCATCAGCCCCAGCATTTT.

The chain carries TRBV7-3 and TRBJ1-2; D may be TRBD1 (5 bases). The CDR3 sequence is 14 residues long. In germline, CDR1 is SGHTA, CDR2 FQGTGA. Trimming cost V 5 bases and J 7 bases, with 17 bases left between them. CDR3 residues: CASSPTPGVGGYTF. The CDR3 region has the DNA TGTGCCAGCAGCCCCACACCGGGGGTAGGTGGCTACACCTTC.

This chain uses TRBV7-6 with TRBJ1-1; the D gene is possibly TRBD1 (5 bases). The CDR3 has 13 amino acids. The germline gives CDR1 SGHVS, CDR2 FNYEAQ. V lost 2 bases, J lost 4 bases, and 8 bases lay in between. This CDR3 is CASSLTGGTEAFF. As DNA, the CDR3 is TGTGCCAGCAGCTTAACAGGAGGCACTGAAGCTTTCTTT.

V gene TRBV6-5 combines with J gene TRBJ2-7; no firm D call. Deletions cut 0 bases from V and 2 bases from J, with 11 bases between. The CDR3 has 15 residues. CDR1 is MNHEY and CDR2 is SVGAGI in the germline V gene. CDR3 residues: CASSYSTRSAYEQYF. CDR3 nucleotide sequence: TGTGCCAGCAGTTACTCAACGCGAAGTGCCTACGAGCAGTACTTC.

The V gene is TRBV2, the J gene TRBJ1-5; the match to TRBD1 covers 7 bases. The ends lost 4 bases at V and 6 bases at J; junction bases unmatched: 3. The germline gives CDR1 SNHLY, CDR2 FYNNEI. The CDR3 runs to 13 residues. CDR3: CASSGQGVQPQHF. CDR3 in DNA: TGTGCCAGCAGTGGACAGGGAGTTCAGCCCCAGCATTTT.

The chain is built from TRBV5-1 and TRBJ2-3; the match to TRBD2 covers 8 bases. V shed 2 bases and J 3 bases; nucleotides not matched to a gene: 2. The CDR3 runs to 14 residues. Germline-derived CDR1 and CDR2 are SGHRS and YFSETQ. CDR3 sequence (DNA): TGCGCCAGCAGCTTCGGACTAGCAACAGATACGCAGTATTTT. It codes for CASSFGLATDTQYF.

The gene calls are TRBV10-3 and TRBJ2-3; 9 nucleotides agree with TRBD2. The J segment lost 6 bases and the V segment lost 0 bases, leaving 7 bases of the junction unmatched. The CDR3 is 16 residues long. The germline V gene encodes CDR1 ENHRY and CDR2 SYGVKD. The CDR3 DNA follows: TGTGCCATCAGTGAGTCGACTAGCGGATTAAAGGATACGCAGTATTTT. Translated: CAISESTSGLKDTQYF.

The chain is built from TRBV18 and TRBJ2-7; 7 bases are a match to TRBD1. Germline V CDR1 and CDR2: KGHSH, LQKENI. Trimming took 6 bases from V and 3 from J; bases not matched to a gene: 5. The CDR3 is 13 amino acids. The CDR3: CASSSGQSYEQYF. CDR3 sequence (DNA): TGTGCCAGCTCGTCGGGACAGAGCTACGAGCAGTACTTC.

This chain uses TRBV13 with TRBJ1-1; maybe TRBD1 (6 bases). CDR3 length: 16 amino acids. V dropped 3 bases and J dropped 4 bases, with 18 bases sitting between them. The germline V gene encodes CDR1 PRHDT and CDR2 FYEKMQ (reference sequence). DNA of the CDR3: TGTGCCAGCAGCTTCAATCGGGGGCCAGGGGTCACTGAAGCTTTCTTT. This gives the protein CASSFNRGPGVTEAFF.

The chain is built from TRBV9 and TRBJ2-7; D unclear. Germline V gene sequence: CDR1 SGDLS, CDR2 YYNGEE. The CDR3 has 14 amino acids. V lost 0 bases to trimming and J lost 2 bases, with 9 bases between them. This CDR3 reads CASSVGPLTYEQYF. The DNA for the CDR3 is TGTGCCAGCAGCGTAGGGCCTCTAACCTACGAGCAGTACTTC. Using reference TRBV9 and TRBJ2-7 for the parts outside the CDR3, the full variable domain is DSGVTQTPKHLITATGQRVTLRCSPRSGDLSVYWYQQSLDQGLQFLIQYYNGEERAKGNILERFSAQQFPDLHSELNLSSLELGDSALYFCASSVGPLTYEQYFGPGTRLTVT.

This chain links TRBV14 with TRBJ2-6; 7 positions match TRBD1. The CDR3 has 17 residues. From germline, CDR1 is SGHDN and CDR2 FVKESK. V gave up 4 bases and J gave up 1 base; unmatched junction bases: 7. This chain's CDR3 is CASSLRQGRSGANVLTF. The CDR3 DNA sequence: TGTGCCAGCAGCCTCCGACAGGGAAGGTCTGGGGCCAACGTCCTGACTTTC.